This TCR beta chain was obtained from a study of T cells expressing NK-cell markers. The overall study: Within the sequenced cohort of eight donors, seven exhibited HCMV seropositivity and one was seronegative.

Regarding the study as a whole: Several of the donors carried dominant NKG2C+ clonotypes that took up roughly 1.0-7.0% of their CD8+ T cells.

Germline V gene sequence: CDR1 SEHNR, CDR2 FQNEAQ (reference sequence). The CDR3 consists of 14 residues. Scientists made TCR beta cDNA using 5'RACE template switching with UMIs. TCRdb reprocessed the 5' RACE reads and reports one entry per CDR3 protein, with no DNA. Here the sample table reports 400,000 to 550,000 distinct CDR3 sequences. With regard to this clonotype: Its antigen is not known.

The chain links TRBV7-9 to TRBJ1-2. Sequenced input: blood T cells: a sorted CD56 or NKG2C T cell subset, CD4+ or CD8+ T cells, or bulk PBMC T cells (not recorded which). The sequence came from a woman aged 18 to 69 in good health. This CDR3 reads CASSLAVGNYGYTF.